Here is one TCR beta chain with its context. This clone was seen a single time. Its antigen is not yet known. Base quality data are lacking; no much larger clone is found one base away. The CDR3 regions of human TCRbeta chains were analyzed by immunosequencing. The authors' analysis ran thus. Repertoire TCRs were matched against a reference library of SARS-CoV-2-specific TCRs generated with the MIRA antigen-specificity platform. Breadth meant the fraction of unique TCRs that were SARS-CoV-2-associated, whereas depth meant the fraction of total T cells that were SARS-CoV-2-associated. Each spike-specific TCR was assigned to its reactive spike region and to a CD4 or CD8 class using the MIRA data. Log10-transformed breadth and depth values were compared by one-way ANOVA with Sidak's multiple comparisons tests. As stored in TCRdb, this immuneACCESS dataset retains in-frame rearrangements with V and J assigned. A fraction of the clones does not appear; measured against another copy, unresolved V genes explain less than half of the discrepancy, and the remainder lacks a known reason. V and J calls and clone size are as listed in that table; D and trimming were resolved from the DNA. Present in this sample are some 200,000 clones, approximately 90% of which were seen just once. 0.99% of the sample rests with the top ten.

The sample belongs to a study of T cell responses to AZD1222 COVID-19 vaccine (dated by TCRdb to the early 2020s). Describing the broader study: Because spike-specific TCR depth and breadth did not differ between the two schedules, AZD1222 recipients who got a second dose at roughly 4 weeks were pooled with those who got a second dose at roughly 12 weeks. Trial participants were enrolled by age into 18-55, 56-69 and 70-plus year subgroups, with about 150, 28 and 57 TCR-sequenced participants respectively. TCR sequencing was performed for 233 trial participants, of whom around 200 were given two doses of AZD1222 and some 25 were given two doses of MenACWY control vaccine.

Looking up the germline V gene yields CDR1 SGHVS and CDR2 FNYEAQ. From its cysteine to its phenylalanine, the CDR3 spans 14 amino acids. Kept here is only the CDR3 DNA, which spans 42 bases and is read in frame from base 1. The germline V end is reduced by 5 bases and the J end by 4 bases; junction bases left unmatched: 4. General findings and caveats noted by the study authors: Only six AZD1222 recipients were SARS-CoV-2 seropositive at baseline, limiting conclusions about previously exposed vaccinees. Reportedly, almost half of the unique spike-specific TCRs recognized epitopes lying outside the regions that are mutated in the B.1.351 and B.1.1.7 variants. Because no day 14 peak-response samples were available, the repertoires could be characterized only after the peak T cell response. The 56-69-year group was small, and its depth increase did not reach significance, likely because of low power. Participants were mostly white British and included more females than males, and it was suggested by the authors that clonal diversity may have been underestimated. Vaccine-associated CD4 TCRs spanned the whole spike protein, with dominant responses in regions 160-218 and 743-854. After two AZD1222 doses, both the breadth and the depth of spike-specific TCRs were significantly higher than at day 0 and than in MenACWY recipients.

The time point label for this specimen denotes: baseline before first vaccination. Samples from vaccinated people were obtained from the UK trials COV001 and COV002, which included a single-blind randomized controlled phase 2/3 trial of AZD1222 (ChAdOx1 nCoV-19) in healthy adults. For TCRbeta chain sequencing, PBMC samples from trial participants were taken at day 0 and at day 28 after the second dose. This TCR came from an adult in good health. Sequences were derived from peripheral blood, sampled on day 0 of AZD1222 vaccination. This chain joins TRBV7-6 to TRBJ2-3, with 9 junctional bases fitting TRBD1. The nucleotide sequence is TGTGCCAGCAGCCCTACAGGGGGCGCAGATACGCAGTATTTT. Its amino acids are CASSPTGGADTQYF.